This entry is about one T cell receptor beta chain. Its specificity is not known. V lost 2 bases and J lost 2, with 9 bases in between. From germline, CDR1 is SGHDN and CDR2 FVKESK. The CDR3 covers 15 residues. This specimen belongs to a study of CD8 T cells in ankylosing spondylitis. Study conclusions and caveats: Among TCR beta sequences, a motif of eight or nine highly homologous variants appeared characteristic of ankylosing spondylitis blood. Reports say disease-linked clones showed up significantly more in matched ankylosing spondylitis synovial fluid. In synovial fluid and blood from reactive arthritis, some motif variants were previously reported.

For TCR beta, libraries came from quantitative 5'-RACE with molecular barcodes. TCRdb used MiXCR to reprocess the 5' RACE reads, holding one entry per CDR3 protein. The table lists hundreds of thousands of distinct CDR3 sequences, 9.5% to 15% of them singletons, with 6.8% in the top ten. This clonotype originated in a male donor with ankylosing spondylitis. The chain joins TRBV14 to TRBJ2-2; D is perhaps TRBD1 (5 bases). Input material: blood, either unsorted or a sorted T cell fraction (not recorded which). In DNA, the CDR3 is TGTGCCAGCAGCCAATGGGGCATAAACACCGGGGAGCTGTTTTTT. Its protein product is CASSQWGINTGELFF.